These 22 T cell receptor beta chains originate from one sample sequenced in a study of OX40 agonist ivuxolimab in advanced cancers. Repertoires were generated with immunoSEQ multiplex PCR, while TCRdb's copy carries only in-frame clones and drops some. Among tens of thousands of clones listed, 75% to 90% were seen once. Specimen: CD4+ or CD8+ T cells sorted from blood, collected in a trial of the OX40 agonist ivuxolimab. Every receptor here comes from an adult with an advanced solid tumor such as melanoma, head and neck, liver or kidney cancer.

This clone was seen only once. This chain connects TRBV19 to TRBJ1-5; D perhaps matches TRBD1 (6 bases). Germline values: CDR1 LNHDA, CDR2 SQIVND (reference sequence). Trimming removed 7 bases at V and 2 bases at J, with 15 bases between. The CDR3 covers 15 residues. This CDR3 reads CASIHTGKGNQPQHF. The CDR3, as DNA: TGTGCCAGTATCCACACAGGGAAAGGCAATCAGCCCCAGCATTTT.

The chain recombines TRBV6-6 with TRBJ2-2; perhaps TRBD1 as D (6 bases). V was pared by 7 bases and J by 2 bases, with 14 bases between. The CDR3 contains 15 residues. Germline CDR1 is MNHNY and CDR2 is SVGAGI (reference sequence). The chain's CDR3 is CASTNRARNTGELFF. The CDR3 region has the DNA TGTGCCAGCACAAACAGGGCGAGAAACACCGGGGAGCTGTTTTTT.

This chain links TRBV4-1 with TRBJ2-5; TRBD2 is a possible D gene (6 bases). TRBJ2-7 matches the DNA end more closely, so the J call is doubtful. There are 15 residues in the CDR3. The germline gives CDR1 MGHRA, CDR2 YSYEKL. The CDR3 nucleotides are TGCGCCAGCAGCCAAGGGGGAGCGGGTGGTTACGAGCAGTACTTC. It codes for CASSQGGAGGYEQYF.

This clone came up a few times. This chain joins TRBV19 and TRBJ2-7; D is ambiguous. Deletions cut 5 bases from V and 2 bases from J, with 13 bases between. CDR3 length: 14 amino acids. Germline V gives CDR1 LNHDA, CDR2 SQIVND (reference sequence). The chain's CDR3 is CASSPRQAAYEQYF. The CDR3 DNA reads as TGTGCCAGTAGTCCCCGGCAGGCGGCCTACGAGCAGTACTTC.

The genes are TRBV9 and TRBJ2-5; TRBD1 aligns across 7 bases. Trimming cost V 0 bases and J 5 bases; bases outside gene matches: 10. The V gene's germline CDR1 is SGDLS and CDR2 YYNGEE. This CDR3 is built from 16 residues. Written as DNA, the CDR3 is TGTGCCAGCAGCGTAGCGCCGGGACAGAGAGGGGAGACCCAGTACTTC. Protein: CASSVAPGQRGETQYF.

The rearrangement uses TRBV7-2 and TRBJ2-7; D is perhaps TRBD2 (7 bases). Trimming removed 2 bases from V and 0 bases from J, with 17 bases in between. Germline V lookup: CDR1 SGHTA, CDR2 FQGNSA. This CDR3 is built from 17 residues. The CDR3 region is CASSLPPSAGASYEQYF. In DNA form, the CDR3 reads TGTGCCAGCAGCTTACCCCCGTCGGCGGGGGCCTCCTACGAGCAGTACTTC.

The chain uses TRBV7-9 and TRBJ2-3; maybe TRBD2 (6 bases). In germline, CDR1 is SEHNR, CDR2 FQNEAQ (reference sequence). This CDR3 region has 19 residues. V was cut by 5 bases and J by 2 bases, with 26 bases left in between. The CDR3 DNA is TGTGCCAGCAGCAACCGGGACTTAGACCGACTGAGGTTCACAGATACGCAGTATTTT. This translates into CASSNRDLDRLRFTDTQYF.

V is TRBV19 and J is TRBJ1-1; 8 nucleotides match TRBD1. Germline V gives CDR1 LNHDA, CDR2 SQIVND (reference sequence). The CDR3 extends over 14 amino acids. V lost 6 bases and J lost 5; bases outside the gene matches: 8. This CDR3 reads CASSRTGKKTEAFF. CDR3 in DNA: TGTGCCAGTAGCAGGACAGGGAAGAAAACTGAAGCTTTCTTT.

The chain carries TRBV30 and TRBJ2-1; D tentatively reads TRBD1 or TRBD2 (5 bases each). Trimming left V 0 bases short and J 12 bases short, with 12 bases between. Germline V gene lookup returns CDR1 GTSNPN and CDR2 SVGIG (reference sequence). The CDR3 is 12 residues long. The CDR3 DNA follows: TGTGCCTGGAGTGTCCGGGGCCCGTTGCAGTTCTTC. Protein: CAWSVRGPLQFF.

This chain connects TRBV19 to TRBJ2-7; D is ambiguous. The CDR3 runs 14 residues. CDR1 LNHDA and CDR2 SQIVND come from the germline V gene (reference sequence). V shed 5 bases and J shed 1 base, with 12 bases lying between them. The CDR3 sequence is CASSRPAPSYEQYF. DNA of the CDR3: TGTGCCAGTAGTCGGCCCGCCCCTTCCTACGAGCAGTACTTC.

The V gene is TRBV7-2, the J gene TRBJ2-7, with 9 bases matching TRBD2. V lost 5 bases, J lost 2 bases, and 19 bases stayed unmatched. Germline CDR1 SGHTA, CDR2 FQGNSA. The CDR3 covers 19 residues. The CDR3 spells CASSRPASGGTLLAYEQYF. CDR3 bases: TGTGCCAGCAGCCGTCCCGCAAGCGGGGGGACCCTACTCGCCTACGAGCAGTACTTC.

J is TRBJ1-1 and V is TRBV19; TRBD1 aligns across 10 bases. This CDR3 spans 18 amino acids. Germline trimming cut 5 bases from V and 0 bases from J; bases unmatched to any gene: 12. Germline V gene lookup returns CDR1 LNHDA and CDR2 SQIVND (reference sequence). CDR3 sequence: CASSHGTGETFMNTEAFF. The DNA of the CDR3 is TGTGCCAGTAGTCATGGGACAGGGGAGACGTTCATGAACACTGAAGCTTTCTTT.

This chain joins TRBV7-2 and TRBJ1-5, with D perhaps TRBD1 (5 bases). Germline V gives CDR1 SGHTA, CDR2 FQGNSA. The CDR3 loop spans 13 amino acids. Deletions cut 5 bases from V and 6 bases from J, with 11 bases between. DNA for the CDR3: TGTGCCAGCAGCCCACAGGTCACTCAGCCCCAGCATTTT. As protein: CASSPQVTQPQHF.

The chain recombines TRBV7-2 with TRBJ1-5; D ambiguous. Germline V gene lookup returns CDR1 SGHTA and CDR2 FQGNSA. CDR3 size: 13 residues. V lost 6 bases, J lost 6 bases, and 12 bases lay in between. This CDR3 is CASSYTGSQPQHF. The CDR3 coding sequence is TGTGCCAGCAGTTATACCGGGAGTCAGCCCCAGCATTTT.

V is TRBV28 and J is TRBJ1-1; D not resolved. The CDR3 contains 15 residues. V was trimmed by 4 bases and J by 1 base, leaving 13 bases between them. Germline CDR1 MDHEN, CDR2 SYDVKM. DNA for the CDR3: TGTGCCAGCAGTTCCTCTGAAACCTGGAACACTGAAGCTTTCTTT. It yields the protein CASSSSETWNTEAFF.

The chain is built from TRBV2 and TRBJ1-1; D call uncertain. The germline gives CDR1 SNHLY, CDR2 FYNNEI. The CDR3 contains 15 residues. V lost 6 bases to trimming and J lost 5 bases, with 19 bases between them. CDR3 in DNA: TGTGCCAGCAGGAAATCGGTCGGGGAGCCAACTGAAGCTTTCTTT. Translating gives CASRKSVGEPTEAFF.

The CDR3 here is CASSCRDRTLGKLFF. The CDR3 DNA sequence: TGTGCCAGCAGCTGCCGGGACAGAACTTTGGGAAAACTGTTTTTT. This chain connects TRBV7-3 to TRBJ1-4; 7 nucleotides align to TRBD1. Germline CDR1 is SGHTA and CDR2 is FQGTGA. The CDR3 spans 15 residues. The J segment lost 10 bases and the V segment lost 4 bases, leaving 12 bases of the junction unmatched.

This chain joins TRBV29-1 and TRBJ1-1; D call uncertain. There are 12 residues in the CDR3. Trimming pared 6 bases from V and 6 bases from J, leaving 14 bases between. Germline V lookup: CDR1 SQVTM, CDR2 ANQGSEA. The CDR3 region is CSVRTAIPEAFF. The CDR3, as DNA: TGCAGCGTCCGGACCGCGATCCCTGAAGCTTTCTTT.

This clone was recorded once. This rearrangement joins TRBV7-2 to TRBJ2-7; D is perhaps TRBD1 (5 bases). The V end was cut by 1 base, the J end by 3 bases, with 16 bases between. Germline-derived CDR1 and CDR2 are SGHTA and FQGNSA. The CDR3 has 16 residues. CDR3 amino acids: CASSLGLQGYYYEQYF. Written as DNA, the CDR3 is TGTGCCAGCAGCTTAGGGCTCCAGGGATACTACTACGAGCAGTACTTC.

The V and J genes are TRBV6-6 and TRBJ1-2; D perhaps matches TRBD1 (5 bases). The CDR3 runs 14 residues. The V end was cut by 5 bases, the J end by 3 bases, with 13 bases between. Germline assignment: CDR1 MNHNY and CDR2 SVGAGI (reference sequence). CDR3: CASSASQGHYGYTF. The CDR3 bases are TGTGCCAGCAGTGCCTCGCAGGGACACTATGGCTACACCTTC.

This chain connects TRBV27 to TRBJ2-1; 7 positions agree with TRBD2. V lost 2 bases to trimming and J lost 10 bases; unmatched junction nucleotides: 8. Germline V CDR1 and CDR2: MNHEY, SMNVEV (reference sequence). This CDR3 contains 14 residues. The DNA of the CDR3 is TGTGCCAGCAGTTTACGGCTAGCGGTGGGGGAGCAGTTCTTC. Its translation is CASSLRLAVGEQFF.

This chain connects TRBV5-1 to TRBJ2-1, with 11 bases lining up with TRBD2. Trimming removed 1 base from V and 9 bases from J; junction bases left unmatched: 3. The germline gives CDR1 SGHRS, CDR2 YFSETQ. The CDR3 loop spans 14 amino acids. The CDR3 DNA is TGCGCCAGCAGCTTGAGGCTAGCGGGAGGTGAGCAGTTCTTC. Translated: CASSLRLAGGEQFF.